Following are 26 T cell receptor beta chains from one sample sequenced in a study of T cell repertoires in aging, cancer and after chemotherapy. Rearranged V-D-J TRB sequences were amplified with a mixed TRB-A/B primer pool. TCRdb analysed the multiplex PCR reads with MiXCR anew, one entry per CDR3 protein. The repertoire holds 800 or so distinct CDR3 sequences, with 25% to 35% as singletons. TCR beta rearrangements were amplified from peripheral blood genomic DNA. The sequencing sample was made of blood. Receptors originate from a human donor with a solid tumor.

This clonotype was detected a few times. The CDR3 region has the DNA TGTGCCAGCAGGTACGGGACTCTCGATCCGCAGTATTTT. Protein: CASRYGTLDPQYF. The chain couples TRBV6-5 to TRBJ2-3; possibly TRBD2 for D (6 bases). The CDR3 runs to 13 residues. The V gene lost 6 bases and the J gene lost 10 bases, with 17 bases spanning the gap. In germline, CDR1 is MNHEY, CDR2 SVGAGI.

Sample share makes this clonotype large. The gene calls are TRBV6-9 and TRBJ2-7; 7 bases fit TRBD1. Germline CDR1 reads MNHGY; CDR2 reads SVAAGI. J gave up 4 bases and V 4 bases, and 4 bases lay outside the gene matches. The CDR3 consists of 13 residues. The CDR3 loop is CASSSHRGYEQYF. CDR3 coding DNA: TGTGCCAGCAGTTCGCACAGGGGATACGAGCAGTACTTC.

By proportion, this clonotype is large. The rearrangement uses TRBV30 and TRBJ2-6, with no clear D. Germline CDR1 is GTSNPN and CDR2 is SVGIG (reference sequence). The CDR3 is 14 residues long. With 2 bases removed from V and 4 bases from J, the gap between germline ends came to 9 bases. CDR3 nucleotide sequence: TGTGCCTGGAGTTCTGGGCGGGGGGCCAACGTCCTGACTTTC. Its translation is CAWSSGRGANVLTF.

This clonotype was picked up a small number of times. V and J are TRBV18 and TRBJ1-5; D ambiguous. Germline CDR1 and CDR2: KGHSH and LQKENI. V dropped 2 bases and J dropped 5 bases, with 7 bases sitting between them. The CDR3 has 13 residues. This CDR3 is CASSPGVDQPQHF. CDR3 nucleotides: TGTGCCAGCTCACCAGGGGTGGATCAGCCCCAGCATTTT.

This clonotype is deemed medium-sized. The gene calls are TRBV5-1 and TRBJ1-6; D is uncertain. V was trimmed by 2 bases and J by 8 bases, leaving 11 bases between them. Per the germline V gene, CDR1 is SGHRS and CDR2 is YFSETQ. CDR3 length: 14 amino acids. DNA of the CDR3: TGCGCCAGCAGCTTCCTGGGTGTGGATTCACCCCTCCACTTT. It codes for CASSFLGVDSPLHF.

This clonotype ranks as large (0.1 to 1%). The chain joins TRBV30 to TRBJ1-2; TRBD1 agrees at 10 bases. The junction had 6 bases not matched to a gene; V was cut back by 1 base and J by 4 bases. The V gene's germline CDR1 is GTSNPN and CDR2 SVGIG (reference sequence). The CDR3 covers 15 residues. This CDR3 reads CAWSGGTGASYGYTF. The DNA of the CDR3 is TGTGCCTGGAGTGGCGGGACAGGGGCCTCCTATGGCTACACCTTC.

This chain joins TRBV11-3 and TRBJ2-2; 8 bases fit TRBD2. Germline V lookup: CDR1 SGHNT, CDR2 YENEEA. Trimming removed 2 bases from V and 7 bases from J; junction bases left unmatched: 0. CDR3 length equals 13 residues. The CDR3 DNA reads TGTGCCAGCAGCTTAAGCGGGGGCGGGGAGCTGTTTTTT. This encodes CASSLSGGGELFF.

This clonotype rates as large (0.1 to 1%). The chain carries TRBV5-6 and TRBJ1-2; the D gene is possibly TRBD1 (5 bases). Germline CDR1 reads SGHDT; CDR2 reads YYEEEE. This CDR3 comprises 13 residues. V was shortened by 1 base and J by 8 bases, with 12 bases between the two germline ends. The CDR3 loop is CASSLTQGPGYTF. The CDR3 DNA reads TGTGCCAGCAGCTTGACGCAGGGACCCGGCTACACCTTC.

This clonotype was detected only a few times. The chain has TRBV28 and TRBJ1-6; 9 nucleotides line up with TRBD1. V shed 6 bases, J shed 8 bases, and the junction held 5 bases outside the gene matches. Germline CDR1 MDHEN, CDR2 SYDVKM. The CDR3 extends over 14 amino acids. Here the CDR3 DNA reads TGTGCCAGCAGCGAGGGACAGGGTTATTCACCCCTCCACTTT. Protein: CASSEGQGYSPLHF. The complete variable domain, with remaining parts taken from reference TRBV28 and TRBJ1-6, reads DVKVTQSSRYLVKRTGEKVFLECVQDMDHENMFWYRQDPGLGLRLIYFSYDVKMKEKGDIPEGYSVSREKKERFSLILESASTNQTSMYLCASSEGQGYSPLHFGNGTRLTVT.

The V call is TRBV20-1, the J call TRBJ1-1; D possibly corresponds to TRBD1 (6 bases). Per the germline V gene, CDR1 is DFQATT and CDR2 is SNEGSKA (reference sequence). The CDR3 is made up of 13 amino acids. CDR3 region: CRGVGGAGTEAFF. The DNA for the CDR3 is TGCAGGGGGGTTGGGGGGGCCGGCACTGAAGCTTTCTTT.

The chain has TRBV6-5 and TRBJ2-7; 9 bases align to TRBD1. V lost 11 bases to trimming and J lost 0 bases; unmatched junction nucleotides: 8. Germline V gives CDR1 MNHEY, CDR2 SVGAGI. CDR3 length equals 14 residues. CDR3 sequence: CASGTGSCSYEQYF. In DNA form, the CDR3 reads TGTGCCTCCGGGACAGGGTCTTGCTCCTACGAGCAGTACTTC.

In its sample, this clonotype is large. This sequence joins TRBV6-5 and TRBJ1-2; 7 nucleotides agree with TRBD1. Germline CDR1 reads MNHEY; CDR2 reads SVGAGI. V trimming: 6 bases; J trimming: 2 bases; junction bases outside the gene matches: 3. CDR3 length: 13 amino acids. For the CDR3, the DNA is TGTGCCAGCAGAATGGACAGGAACTATGGCTACACCTTC. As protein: CASRMDRNYGYTF.

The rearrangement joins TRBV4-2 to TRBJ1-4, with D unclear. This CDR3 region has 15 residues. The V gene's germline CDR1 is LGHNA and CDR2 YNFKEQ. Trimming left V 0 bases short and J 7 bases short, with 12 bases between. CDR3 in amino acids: CASSQEGERFEKLFF. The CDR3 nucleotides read TGTGCCAGCAGCCAAGAAGGAGAGAGATTTGAAAAACTGTTTTTT.

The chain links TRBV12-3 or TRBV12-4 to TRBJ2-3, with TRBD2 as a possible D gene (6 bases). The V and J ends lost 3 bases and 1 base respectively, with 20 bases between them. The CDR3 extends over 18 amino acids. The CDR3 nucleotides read TGTGCCAGCAGTTTTTTGGGTAGGGGACTGCAACGCACAGATACGCAGTATTTT. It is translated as CASSFLGRGLQRTDTQYF.

CDR3 DNA: TGCGCCAGCAGAACGGGGGGTCAGGAGTACGAGCAGTACTTC. It translates to CASRTGGQEYEQYF. The V gene is TRBV5-1, the J gene TRBJ2-7; 7 bases align to TRBD2. This CDR3 comprises 14 residues. Trimming cost V 5 bases and J 4 bases; bases outside gene matches: 9. Germline assignment: CDR1 SGHRS and CDR2 YFSETQ.

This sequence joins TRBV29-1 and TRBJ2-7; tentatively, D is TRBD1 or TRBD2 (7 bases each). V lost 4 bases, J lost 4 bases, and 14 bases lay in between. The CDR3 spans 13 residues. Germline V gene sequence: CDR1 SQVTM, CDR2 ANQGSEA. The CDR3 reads CSVARGEGYEQYF. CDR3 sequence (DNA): TGCAGCGTTGCCAGGGGGGAGGGTTACGAGCAGTACTTC.

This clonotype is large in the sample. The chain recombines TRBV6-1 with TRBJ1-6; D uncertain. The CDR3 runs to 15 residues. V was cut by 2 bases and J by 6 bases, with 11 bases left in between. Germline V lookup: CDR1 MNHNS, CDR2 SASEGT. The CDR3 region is CASSEIGWGNSPLHF. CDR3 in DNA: TGTGCCAGCAGTGAAATTGGGTGGGGTAATTCACCCCTCCACTTT.

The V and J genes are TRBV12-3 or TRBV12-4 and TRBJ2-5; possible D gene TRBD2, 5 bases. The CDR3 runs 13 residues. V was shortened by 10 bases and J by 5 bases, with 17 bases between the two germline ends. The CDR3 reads CAILRGTGETQYF. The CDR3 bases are TGTGCCATCCTTCGAGGAACGGGGGAGACCCAGTACTTC.

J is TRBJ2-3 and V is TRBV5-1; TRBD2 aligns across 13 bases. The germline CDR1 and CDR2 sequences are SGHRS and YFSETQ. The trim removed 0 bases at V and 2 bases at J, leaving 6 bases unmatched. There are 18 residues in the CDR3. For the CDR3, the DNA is TGCGCCAGCAGCTTGGGGACTAGCGGGGGCCGTTTCACAGATACGCAGTATTTT. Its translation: CASSLGTSGGRFTDTQYF. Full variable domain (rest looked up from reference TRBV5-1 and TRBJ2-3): KAGVTQTPRYLIKTRGQQVTLSCSPISGHRSVSWYQQTPGQGLQFLFEYFSETQRNKGNFPGRFSGRQFSNSRSEMNVSTLELGDSALYLCASSLGTSGGRFTDTQYFGPGTRLTVL.

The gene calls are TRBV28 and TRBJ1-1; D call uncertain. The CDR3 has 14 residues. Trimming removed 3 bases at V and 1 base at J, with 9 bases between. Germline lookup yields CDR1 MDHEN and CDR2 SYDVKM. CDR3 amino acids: CASSLVQKNTEAFF. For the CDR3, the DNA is TGTGCCAGCAGTTTGGTACAGAAGAACACTGAAGCTTTCTTT. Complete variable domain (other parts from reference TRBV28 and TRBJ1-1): DVKVTQSSRYLVKRTGEKVFLECVQDMDHENMFWYRQDPGLGLRLIYFSYDVKMKEKGDIPEGYSVSREKKERFSLILESASTNQTSMYLCASSLVQKNTEAFFGQGTRLTVV.

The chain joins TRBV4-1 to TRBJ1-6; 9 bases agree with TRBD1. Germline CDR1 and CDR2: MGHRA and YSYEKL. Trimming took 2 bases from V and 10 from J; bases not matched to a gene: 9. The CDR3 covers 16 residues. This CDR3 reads CASSQTWGQGSSPLHF. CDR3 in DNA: TGCGCCAGCAGCCAAACTTGGGGACAGGGATCCTCACCCCTCCACTTT.

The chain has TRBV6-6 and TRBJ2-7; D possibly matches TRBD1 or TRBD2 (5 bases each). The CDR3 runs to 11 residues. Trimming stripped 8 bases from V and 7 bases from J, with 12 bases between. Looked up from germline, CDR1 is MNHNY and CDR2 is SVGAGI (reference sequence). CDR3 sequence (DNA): TGTGCCAGCGCCGAGGGGTGGGAGCAGTACTTC. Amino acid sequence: CASAEGWEQYF.

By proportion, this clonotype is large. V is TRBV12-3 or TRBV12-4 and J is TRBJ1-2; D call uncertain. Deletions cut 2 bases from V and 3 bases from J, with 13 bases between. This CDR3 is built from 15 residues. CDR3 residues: CASSLRVGRHYGYTF. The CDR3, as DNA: TGTGCCAGCAGTTTAAGGGTGGGGAGGCACTATGGCTACACCTTC.

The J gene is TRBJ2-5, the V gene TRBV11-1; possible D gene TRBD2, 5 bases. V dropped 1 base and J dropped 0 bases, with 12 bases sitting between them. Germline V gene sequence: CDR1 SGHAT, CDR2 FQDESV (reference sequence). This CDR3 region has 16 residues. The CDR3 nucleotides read TGTGCCAGCAGCTTAGTATTTTCGGGGTACCAAGAGACCCAGTACTTC. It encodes CASSLVFSGYQETQYF.

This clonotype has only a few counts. This CDR3 reads CASSQGGSEGGEKLFF. CDR3 DNA: TGCGCCAGCAGCCAAGGGGGTTCGGAGGGTGGCGAAAAACTGTTTTTT. The chain carries TRBV4-3 and TRBJ1-4; D is uncertain. The CDR3 length is 16 residues. Germline V gene data show CDR1 as LGHNA and CDR2 as YSLEER. Trimming pared 1 base from V and 8 bases from J, leaving 17 bases between.

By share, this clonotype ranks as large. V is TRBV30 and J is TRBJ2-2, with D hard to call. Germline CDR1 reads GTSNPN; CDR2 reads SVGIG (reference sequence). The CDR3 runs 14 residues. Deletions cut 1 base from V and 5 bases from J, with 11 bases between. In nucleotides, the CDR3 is TGTGCCTGGAGTGACCTCATTAGGACCGGGGAGCTGTTTTTT. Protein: CAWSDLIRTGELFF.